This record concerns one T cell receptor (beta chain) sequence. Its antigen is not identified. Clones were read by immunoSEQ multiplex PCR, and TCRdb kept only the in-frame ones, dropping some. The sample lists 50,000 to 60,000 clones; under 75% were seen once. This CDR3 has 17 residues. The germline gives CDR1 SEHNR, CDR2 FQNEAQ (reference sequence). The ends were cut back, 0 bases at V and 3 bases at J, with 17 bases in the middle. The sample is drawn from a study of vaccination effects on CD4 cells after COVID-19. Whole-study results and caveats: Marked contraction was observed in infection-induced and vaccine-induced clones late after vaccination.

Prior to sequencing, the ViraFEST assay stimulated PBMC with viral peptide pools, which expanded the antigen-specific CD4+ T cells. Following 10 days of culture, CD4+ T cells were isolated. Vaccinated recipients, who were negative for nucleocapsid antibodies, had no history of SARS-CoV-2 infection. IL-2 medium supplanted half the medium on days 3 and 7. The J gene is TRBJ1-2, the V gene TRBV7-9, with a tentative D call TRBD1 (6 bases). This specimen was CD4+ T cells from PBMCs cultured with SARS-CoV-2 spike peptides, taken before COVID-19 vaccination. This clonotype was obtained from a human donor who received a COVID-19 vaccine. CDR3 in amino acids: CASSLASGQGLHYGYTF. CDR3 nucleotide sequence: TGTGCCAGCAGCTTAGCGTCAGGCCAGGGGCTGCACTATGGCTACACCTTC. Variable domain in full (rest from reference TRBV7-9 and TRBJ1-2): DTGVSQNPRHKITKRGQNVTFRCDPISEHNRLYWYRQTLGQGPEFLTYFQNEAQLEKSRLLSDRFSAERPKGSFSTLEIQRTEQGDSAMYLCASSLASGQGLHYGYTFGSGTRLTVV.